This T cell receptor (beta chain) was sequenced during a study of blood T cell repertoires in COVID-19. The length of the CDR3 is 13 residues. V gave up 3 bases and J gave up 4 bases, with 7 bases separating them. Germline lookup yields CDR1 LGHDT and CDR2 YNNKEL (reference sequence). Repertoires were generated with immunoSEQ multiplex PCR, while TCRdb's copy carries only in-frame clones and drops some. The sample includes nearly 110,000 clones, over 60% of them seen just once. The chain uses TRBV3-1 (or the pseudogene TRBV3-2) and TRBJ2-1, with TRBD2 as a possible D gene (6 bases). The sample was peripheral blood. This TCR came from a man older than 75 with COVID-19, enrolled during active disease. In nucleotides, the CDR3 is TGTGCCAGCAGCCAGACTAGGTACAATGAGCAGTTCTTC. Translation: CASSQTRYNEQFF.